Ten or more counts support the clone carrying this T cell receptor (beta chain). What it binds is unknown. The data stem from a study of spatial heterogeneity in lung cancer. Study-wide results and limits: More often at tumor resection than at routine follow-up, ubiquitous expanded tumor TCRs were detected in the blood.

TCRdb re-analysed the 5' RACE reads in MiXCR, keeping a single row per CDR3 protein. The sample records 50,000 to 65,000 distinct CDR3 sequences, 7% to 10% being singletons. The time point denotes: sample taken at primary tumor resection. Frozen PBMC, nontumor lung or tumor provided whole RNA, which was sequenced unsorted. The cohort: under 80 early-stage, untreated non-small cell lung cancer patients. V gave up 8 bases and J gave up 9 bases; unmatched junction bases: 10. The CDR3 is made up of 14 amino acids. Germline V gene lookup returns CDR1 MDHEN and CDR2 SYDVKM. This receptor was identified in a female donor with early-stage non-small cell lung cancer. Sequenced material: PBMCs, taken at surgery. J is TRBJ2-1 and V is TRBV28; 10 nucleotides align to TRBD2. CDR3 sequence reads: CASLTSGSSSEQFF. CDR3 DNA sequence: TGTGCCAGCTTGACTAGCGGGTCGTCCAGTGAGCAGTTCTTC.